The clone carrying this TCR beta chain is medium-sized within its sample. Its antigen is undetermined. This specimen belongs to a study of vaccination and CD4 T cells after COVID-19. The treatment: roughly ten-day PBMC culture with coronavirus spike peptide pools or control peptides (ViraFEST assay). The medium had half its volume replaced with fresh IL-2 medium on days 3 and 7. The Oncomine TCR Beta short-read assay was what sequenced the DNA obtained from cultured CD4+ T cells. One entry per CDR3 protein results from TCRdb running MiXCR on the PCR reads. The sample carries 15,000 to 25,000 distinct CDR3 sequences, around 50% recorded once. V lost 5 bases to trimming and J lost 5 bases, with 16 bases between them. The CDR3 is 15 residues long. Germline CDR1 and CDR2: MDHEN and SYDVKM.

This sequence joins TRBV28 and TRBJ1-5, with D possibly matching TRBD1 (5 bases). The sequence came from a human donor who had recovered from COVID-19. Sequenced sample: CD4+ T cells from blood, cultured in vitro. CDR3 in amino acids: CASSPWGGMDQPQHF. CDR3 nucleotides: TGTGCCAGCAGTCCCTGGGGGGGTATGGATCAGCCCCAGCATTTT.